This TCR beta chain comes out of a study of CD8+ T cells in alopecia areata. Study-wide results and limits: Scalp sample data also include resident alphabeta T cells from normal skin.

As concerns this clone: Its specificity is unknown.

RNA, once extracted, was reverse transcribed into cDNA for use as the sequencing template. TCRdb's table, derived via immunoSEQ multiplex PCR, lists solely in-frame clones and lacks some. The sample yields about 87,000 clones, around 70% seen once. Stated treatment: oral pan-JAK inhibitor, 5-10 mg twice daily. Separation by sorting yielded CD4+ and CD8+ T cells from PBMCs. Germline CDR1 reads SGHRS; CDR2 reads YFSETQ. The CDR3 consists of 16 residues. V was pared by 0 bases and J by 3 bases, with 13 bases between. This sample comprised CD8+ T cells sorted from blood, obtained around week 42, from a patient treated with tofacitinib. This chain uses TRBV5-1 with TRBJ1-5, with D maybe TRBD1 (6 bases). The sequence came from a human donor with alopecia areata. As DNA, the CDR3 is TGCGCCAGCAGCTTGGAACCGGGGGGGCTCAATCAGCCCCAGCATTTT. It translates to CASSLEPGGLNQPQHF.